This T cell receptor beta chain came from a study of PD-1 blockade in classical Hodgkin lymphoma. This table comes from immunoSEQ multiplex PCR, and its TCRdb copy is limited to in-frame clones, with some not included. The sample consists of about 19,000 clones, 70% to 85% of them appearing once. The time point here: cycle 4 day 1 (C4D1), after 6 weeks of nivolumab. In every patient, relapse followed autologous stem cell transplantation, while exposure to brentuximab vedotin differed. The best responses consisted of complete response, partial response or progressive disease. This CDR3 has 13 residues. The V end was cut by 5 bases, the J end by 13 bases, with 20 bases between. CDR1 is MNHEY, CDR2 SVGAGI, per germline. This clone was detected a few times.

The receptor comes from a human donor with classical Hodgkin lymphoma. V and J are TRBV6-5 and TRBJ1-2, with D uncertain. Sequenced material: peripheral blood mononuclear cells (PBMCs), taken before the fourth cycle of nivolumab. CDR3 sequence (DNA): TGTGCCAGCAGTCTCAATTACGGCTCCTGGGGCACCTTC. Translation gives CASSLNYGSWGTF.